This TCR beta chain was observed in a study of blood T cell repertoires in COVID-19. For the study at large: COVID-19 samples, acute and convalescent, were from the United States, Italy and Spain. In each case, the material was cDNA or gDNA derived from T cells, B-cell-depleted T cells, or PBMCs.

As handled by the study authors: Reference gene primer amplification yielded estimated nucleated cell counts. Only in-frame clones appear in the TCRdb table, and some are missing; sequencing was by immunoSEQ multiplex PCR. That table is the source of V, J and clone size, and D and trimming were worked out from the DNA. The sample holds approximately 90,000 clones, 75% to 80% seen once. V was pared by 2 bases and J by 5 bases, with 2 bases of the junction left unmatched. CDR3 length: 14 residues. Looked up from germline, CDR1 is PRHDT and CDR2 is FYEKMQ (reference sequence). The sample comprised peripheral blood. This clonotype was sampled from a man aged 70 or older with COVID-19, enrolled during active disease. J is TRBJ2-5 and V is TRBV13, with 10 bases matching TRBD2. CDR3 amino acids: CASSLQLAGETQYF. CDR3 sequence (DNA): TGTGCCAGCAGCTTACAACTAGCGGGGGAGACCCAGTACTTC.